This entry concerns a single T cell receptor (beta chain). Its matching antigen is unknown. This table comes from immunoSEQ multiplex PCR, and its TCRdb copy is limited to in-frame clones, with some not included. Counted here are fewer than 30,000 clones, around 77% occurring once; the ten biggest clones make up around 8.3%. Trimming removed 3 bases from V and 8 bases from J, with 10 bases in between. The CDR3 is 13 amino acids. Germline CDR1 is LNHDA and CDR2 is SQIVND (reference sequence). The data were taken from a study of a mutant IDH1 vaccine in newly diagnosed glioma. Turning to the study itself: Patients' prior therapy spanned radiotherapy, temozolomide, or both; most underwent both. General observations from the study: Pseudoprogression apparently tracked independently of changes in top peripheral T cell clonotypes.

Time point of the sample: week 11, during vaccination. The content of each vaccine dose was 300 ug of mutant IDH1 20-mer peptide, and topical imiquimod accompanied it. New IDH1-mutant, ATRX-lost WHO grade 3 or 4 astrocytomas occurred in donors. This specimen was PBMCs, taken from a glioma patient whose treatment included an IDH1 peptide vaccine. The TCR sequence derives from a woman aged 18 to 35 with glioma. The rearrangement links TRBV19 to TRBJ1-4; the D is unclear. CDR3 sequence: CASSIGFGEKLFF. Here the CDR3 DNA reads TGTGCCAGTAGTATCGGCTTCGGAGAAAAACTGTTTTTT.